There are a few counts of the clone carrying this T cell receptor (beta chain). Data came from immunoSEQ multiplex PCR; TCRdb stores just in-frame clones and leaves some out. The sample carries about 710,000 clones, 72% recorded once. This entry belongs to a study of shared clonotypes between healthy human individuals. This receptor was taken from a woman in her 30s in good health. Sequencing input: memory CD4+ T cells sorted from blood. Stated subset: CD45RA-negative fraction.

CDR3 bases: TGTGCCAGCAGTGAAGCTAGGGACGGGGAACTGTTTTTT. Translation: CASSEARDGELFF. The J gene is TRBJ1-4, the V gene TRBV6-1, with D possibly TRBD1 on 5 matching bases. This CDR3 comprises 13 residues. CDR1 is MNHNS and CDR2 is SASEGT in the germline V gene. With 0 bases removed from V and 12 bases from J, the gap between germline ends came to 11 bases.